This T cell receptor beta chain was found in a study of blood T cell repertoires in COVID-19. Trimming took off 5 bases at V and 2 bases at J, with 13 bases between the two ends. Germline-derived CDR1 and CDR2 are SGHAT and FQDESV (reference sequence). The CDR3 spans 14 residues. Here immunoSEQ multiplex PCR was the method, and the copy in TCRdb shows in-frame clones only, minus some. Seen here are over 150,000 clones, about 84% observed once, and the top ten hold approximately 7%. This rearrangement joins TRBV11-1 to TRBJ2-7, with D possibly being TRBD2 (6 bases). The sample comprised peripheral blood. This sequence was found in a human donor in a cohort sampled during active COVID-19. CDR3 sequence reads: CASSGGTAAYEQYF. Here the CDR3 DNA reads TGTGCCAGCAGCGGAGGGACGGCCGCCTACGAGCAGTACTTC. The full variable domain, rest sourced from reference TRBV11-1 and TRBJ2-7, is EAEVAQSPRYKITEKSQAVAFWCDPISGHATLYWYRQILGQGPELLVQFQDESVVDDSQLPKDRFSAERLKGVDSTLKIQPAELGDSAMYLCASSGGTAAYEQYFGPGTRLTVT.